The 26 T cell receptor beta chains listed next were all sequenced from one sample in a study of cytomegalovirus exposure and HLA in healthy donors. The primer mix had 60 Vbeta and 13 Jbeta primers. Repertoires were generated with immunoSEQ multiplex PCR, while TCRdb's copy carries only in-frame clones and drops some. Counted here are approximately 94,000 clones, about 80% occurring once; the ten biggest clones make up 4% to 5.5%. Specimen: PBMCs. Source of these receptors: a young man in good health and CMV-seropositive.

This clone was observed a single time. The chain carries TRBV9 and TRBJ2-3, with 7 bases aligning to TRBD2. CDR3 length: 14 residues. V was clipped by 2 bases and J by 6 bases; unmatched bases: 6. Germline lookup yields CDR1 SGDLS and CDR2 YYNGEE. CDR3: CASSVGGGPDTQYF. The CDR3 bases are TGTGCCAGCAGCGTGGGGGGAGGGCCCGATACGCAGTATTTT.

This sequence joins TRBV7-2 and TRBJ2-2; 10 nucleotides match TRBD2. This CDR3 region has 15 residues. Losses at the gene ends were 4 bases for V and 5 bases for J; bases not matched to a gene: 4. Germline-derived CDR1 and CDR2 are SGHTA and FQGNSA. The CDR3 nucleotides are TGTGCCAGCAGCTCTAGCGGGAGAGGAACCGGGGAGCTGTTTTTT. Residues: CASSSSGRGTGELFF. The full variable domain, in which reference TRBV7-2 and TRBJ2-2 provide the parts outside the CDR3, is GAGVSQSPSNKVTEKGKDVELRCDPISGHTALYWYRQSLGQGLEFLIYFQGNSAPDKSGLPSDRFSAERTGGSVSTLTIQRTQQEDSAVYLCASSSSGRGTGELFFGEGSRLTVL.

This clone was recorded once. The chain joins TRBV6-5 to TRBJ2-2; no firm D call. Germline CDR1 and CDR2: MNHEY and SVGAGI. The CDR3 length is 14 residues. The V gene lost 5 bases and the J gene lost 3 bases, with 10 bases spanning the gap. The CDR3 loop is CASSLYRDTGELFF. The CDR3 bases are TGTGCCAGCAGTCTATACAGAGACACCGGGGAGCTGTTTTTT.

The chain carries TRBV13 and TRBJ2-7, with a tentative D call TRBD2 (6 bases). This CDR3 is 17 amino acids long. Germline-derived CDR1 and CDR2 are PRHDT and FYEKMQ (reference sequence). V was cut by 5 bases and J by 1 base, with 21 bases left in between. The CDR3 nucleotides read TGTGCCAGCAGCCGTTTCAAAACGGGAGATCCGTCCTACGAGCAGTACTTC. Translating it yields CASSRFKTGDPSYEQYF.

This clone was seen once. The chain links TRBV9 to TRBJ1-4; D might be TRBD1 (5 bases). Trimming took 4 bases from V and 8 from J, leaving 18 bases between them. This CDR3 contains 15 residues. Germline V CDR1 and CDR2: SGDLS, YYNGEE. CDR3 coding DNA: TGTGCCAGCAGCCCACACCGGGACCGGGGGGAAAAACTGTTTTTT. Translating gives CASSPHRDRGEKLFF.

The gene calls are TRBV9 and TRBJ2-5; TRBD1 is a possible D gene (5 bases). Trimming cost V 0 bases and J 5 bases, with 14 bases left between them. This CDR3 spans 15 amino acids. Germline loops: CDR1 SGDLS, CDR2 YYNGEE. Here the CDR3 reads CASSVEVGVGETQYF. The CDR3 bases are TGTGCCAGCAGCGTAGAGGTAGGGGTTGGGGAGACCCAGTACTTC.

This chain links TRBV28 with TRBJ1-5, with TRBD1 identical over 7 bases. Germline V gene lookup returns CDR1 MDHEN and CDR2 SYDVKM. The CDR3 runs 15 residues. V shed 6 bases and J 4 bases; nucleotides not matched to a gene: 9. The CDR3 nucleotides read TGTGCCAGCAGCTATCGACAGGGCCGGAATCAGCCCCAGCATTTT. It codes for CASSYRQGRNQPQHF.

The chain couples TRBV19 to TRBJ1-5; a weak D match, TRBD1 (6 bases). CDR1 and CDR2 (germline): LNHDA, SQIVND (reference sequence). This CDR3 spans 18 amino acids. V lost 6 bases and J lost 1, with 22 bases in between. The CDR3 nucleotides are TGTGCCAGTAGGGATTCCCTTCGAGGGGGGGCGAGCAATCAGCCCCAGCATTTT. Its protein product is CASRDSLRGGASNQPQHF.

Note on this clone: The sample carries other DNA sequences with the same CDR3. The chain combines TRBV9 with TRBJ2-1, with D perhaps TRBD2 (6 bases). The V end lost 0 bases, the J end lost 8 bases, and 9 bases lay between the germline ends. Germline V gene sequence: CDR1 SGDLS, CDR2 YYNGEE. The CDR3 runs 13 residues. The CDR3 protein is CASSVGGGDEQFF. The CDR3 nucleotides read TGTGCCAGCAGCGTAGGAGGAGGGGATGAGCAGTTCTTC.

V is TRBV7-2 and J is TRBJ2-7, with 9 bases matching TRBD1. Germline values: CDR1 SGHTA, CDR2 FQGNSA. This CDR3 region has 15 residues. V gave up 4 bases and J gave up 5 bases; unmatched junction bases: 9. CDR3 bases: TGTGCCAGCAGCTACACCTCCGGGACAGGGAACGAGCAGTACTTC. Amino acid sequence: CASSYTSGTGNEQYF.

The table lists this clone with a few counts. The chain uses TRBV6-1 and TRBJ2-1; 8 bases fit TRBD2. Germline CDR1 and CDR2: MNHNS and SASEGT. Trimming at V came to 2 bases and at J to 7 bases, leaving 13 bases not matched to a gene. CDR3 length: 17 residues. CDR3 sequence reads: CASSELHGAGGRNEQFF. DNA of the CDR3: TGTGCCAGCAGTGAATTACACGGGGCGGGAGGAAGGAATGAGCAGTTCTTC.

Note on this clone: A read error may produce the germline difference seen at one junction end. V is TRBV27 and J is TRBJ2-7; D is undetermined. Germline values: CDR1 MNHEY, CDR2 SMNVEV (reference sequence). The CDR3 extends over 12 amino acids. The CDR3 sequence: CASSSPSHEQYF. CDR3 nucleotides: TGTGCCAGCAGTTCCCCCTCCCACGAGCAGTACTTC.

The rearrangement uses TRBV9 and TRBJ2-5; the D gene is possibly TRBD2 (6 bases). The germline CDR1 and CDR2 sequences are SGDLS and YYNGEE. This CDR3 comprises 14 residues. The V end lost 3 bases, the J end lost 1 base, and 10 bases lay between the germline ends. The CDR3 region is CASSGSGFQETQYF. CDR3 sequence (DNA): TGTGCCAGCAGCGGTAGCGGCTTCCAAGAGACCCAGTACTTC. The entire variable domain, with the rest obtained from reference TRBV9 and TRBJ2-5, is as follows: DSGVTQTPKHLITATGQRVTLRCSPRSGDLSVYWYQQSLDQGLQFLIQYYNGEERAKGNILERFSAQQFPDLHSELNLSSLELGDSALYFCASSGSGFQETQYFGPGTRLLVL.

The CDR3 loop is CASSERQGDGGYTF. CDR3 sequence (DNA): TGTGCCAGCAGCGAACGACAGGGTGATGGGGGCTACACCTTC. The chain joins TRBV7-9 to TRBJ1-2; TRBD1 aligns across 7 bases. The junction had 11 bases not matched to a gene; V was cut back by 5 bases and J by 8 bases. The CDR3 contains 14 residues. The germline V gene encodes CDR1 SEHNR and CDR2 FQNEAQ (reference sequence).

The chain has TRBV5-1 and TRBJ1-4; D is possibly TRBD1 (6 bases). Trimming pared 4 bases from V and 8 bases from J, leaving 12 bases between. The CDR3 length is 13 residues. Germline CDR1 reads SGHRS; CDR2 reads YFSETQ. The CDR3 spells CASSDGTSEKLFF. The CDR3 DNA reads TGCGCCAGCAGCGACGGGACATCGGAAAAACTGTTTTTT.

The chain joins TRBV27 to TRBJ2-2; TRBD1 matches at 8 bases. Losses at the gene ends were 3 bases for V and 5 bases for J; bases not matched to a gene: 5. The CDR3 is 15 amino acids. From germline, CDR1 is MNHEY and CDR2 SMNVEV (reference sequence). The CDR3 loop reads CASSFRGRDTGELFF. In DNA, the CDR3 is TGTGCCAGCAGTTTCAGGGGGCGAGATACCGGGGAGCTGTTTTTT.

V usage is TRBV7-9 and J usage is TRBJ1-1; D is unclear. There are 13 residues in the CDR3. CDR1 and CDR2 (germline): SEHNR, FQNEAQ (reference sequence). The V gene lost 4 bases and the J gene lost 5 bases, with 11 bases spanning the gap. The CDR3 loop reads CASSSSGGTEAFF. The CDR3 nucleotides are TGTGCCAGCAGCTCCTCTGGAGGGACTGAAGCTTTCTTT.

The CDR3 sequence: CASSLGEGALFEKLFF. The CDR3 DNA is TGTGCCAGCAGCTTGGGTGAAGGGGCATTGTTTGAAAAACTGTTTTTT. The chain recombines TRBV5-5 with TRBJ1-4, with D perhaps matching TRBD1 (5 bases). In germline, CDR1 is SGHKS, CDR2 YYEKEE (reference sequence). This CDR3 comprises 16 residues. Trimming removed 0 bases from V and 7 bases from J, with 16 bases in between. The full variable domain, rest sourced from reference TRBV5-5 and TRBJ1-4, is DAGVTQSPTHLIKTRGQQVTLRCSPISGHKSVSWYQQVLGQGPQFIFQYYEKEERGRGNFPDRFSARQFPNYSSELNVNALLLGDSALYLCASSLGEGALFEKLFFGSGTQLSVL.

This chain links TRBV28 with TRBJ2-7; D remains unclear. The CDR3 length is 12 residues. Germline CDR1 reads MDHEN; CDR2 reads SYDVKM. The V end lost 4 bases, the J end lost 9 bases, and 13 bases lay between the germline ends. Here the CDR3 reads CASSSTQVGQYF. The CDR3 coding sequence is TGTGCCAGCAGTTCCACTCAAGTTGGGCAGTACTTC.

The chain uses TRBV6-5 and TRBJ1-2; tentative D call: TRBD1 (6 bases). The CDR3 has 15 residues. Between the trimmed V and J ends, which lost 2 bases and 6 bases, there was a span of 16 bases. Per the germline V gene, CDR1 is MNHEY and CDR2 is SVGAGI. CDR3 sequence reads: CASSYRRPSGDGYTF. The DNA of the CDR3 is TGTGCCAGCAGTTACCGTCGTCCTTCAGGGGATGGCTACACCTTC.

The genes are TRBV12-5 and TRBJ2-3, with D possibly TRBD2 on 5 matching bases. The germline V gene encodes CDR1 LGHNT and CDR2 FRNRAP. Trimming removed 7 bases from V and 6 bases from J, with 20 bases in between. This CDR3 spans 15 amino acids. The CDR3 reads CASAFGNLAVDTQYF. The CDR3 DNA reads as TGTGCTAGTGCCTTCGGGAATCTAGCAGTCGATACGCAGTATTTT.

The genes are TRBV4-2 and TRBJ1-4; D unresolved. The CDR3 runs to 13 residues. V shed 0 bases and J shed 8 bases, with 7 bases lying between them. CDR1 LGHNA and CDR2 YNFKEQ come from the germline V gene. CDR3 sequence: CASSQDLEEKLFF. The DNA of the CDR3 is TGTGCCAGCAGCCAAGATTTAGAGGAAAAACTGTTTTTT.

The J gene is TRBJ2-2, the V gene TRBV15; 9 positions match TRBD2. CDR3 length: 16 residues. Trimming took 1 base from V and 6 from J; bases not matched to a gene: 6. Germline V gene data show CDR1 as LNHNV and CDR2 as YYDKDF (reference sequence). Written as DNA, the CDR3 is TGTGCCACCAGCAGAGGCGGGGGGGCCCTGGCCGGGGAGCTGTTTTTT. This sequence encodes CATSRGGGALAGELFF. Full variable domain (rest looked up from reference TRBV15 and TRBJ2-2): DAMVIQNPRYQVTQFGKPVTLSCSQTLNHNVMYWYQQKSSQAPKLLFHYYDKDFNNEADTPDNFQSRRPNTSFCFLDIRSPGLGDTAMYLCATSRGGGALAGELFFGEGSRLTVL.

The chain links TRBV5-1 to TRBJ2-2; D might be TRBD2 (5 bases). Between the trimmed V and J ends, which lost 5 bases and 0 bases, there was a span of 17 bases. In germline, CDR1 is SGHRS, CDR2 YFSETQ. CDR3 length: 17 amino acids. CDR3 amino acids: CASRTGVGFSNTGELFF. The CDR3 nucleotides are TGCGCCAGCAGAACCGGGGTGGGGTTCTCGAACACCGGGGAGCTGTTTTTT.

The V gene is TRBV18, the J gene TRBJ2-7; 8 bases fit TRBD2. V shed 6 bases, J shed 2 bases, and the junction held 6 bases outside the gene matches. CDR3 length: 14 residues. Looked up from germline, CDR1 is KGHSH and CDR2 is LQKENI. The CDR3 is CASSSGGDAYEQYV. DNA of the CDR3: TGTGCCAGCTCCTCGGGGGGGGACGCCTACGAGCAGTACGTC.

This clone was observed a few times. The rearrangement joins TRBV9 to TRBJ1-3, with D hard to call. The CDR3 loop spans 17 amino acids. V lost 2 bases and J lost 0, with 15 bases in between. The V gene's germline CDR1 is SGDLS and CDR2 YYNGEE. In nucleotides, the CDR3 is TGTGCCAGCAGCGTTTACTCTGCCGACTACTCTGGAAACACCATATATTTT. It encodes CASSVYSADYSGNTIYF.